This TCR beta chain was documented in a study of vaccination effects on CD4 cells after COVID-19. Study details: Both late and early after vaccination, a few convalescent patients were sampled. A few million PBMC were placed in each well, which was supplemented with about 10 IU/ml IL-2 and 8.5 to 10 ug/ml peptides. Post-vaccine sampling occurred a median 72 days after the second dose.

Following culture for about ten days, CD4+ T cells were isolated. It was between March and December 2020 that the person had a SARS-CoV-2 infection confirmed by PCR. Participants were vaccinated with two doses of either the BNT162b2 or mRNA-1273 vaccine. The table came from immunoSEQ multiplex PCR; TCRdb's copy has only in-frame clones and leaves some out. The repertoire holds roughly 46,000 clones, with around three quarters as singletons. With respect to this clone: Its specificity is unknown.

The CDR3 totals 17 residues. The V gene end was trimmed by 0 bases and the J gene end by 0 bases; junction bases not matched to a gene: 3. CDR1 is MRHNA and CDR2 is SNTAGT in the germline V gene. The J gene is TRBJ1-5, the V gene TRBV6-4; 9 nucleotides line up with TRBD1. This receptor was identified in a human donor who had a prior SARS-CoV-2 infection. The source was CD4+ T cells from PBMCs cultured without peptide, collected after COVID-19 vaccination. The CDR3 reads CASSDSGQGFSNQPQHF. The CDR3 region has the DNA TGTGCCAGCAGTGACTCGGGACAGGGATTTAGCAATCAGCCCCAGCATTTT.